The next 19 T cell receptor beta chains were all read from a single sample in a study of regulatory T cells in long-lasting Graves disease. Indicated time point: newly diagnosed GD, antithyroid drugs for less than 3 months. From PBMCs, RNA was extracted and then used to make the TCR library. Construction of the TCR beta libraries employed iRepertoire HTBI primers in conjunction with Arm-PCR of CDR3 regions. TCRdb re-derived calls from the multiplex PCR reads in MiXCR, one entry per CDR3 protein. The sample carries about 400,000 distinct CDR3 sequences, about 15% recorded once. These data were also reused for a study on T cells in Graves' hyperthyroidism and ophthalmopathy.

This material consisted of peripheral blood mononuclear cells (PBMCs), taken at new diagnosis, from a patient treated with antithyroid drugs. All receptors derive from a woman aged 40 to 50 with Graves disease.

The chain combines TRBV27 with TRBJ2-1; no clear D gene. CDR1 and CDR2 from the germline V gene are MNHEY and SMNVEV (reference sequence). The V gene lost 5 bases and the J gene lost 9 bases, with 11 bases spanning the gap. The CDR3 runs to 12 residues. CDR3: CASSPNLPEQFF. Written as DNA, the CDR3 is TGTGCCAGCAGTCCTAACTTACCTGAGCAGTTCTTC.

This clonotype was counted between two and nine times. The chain uses TRBV20-1 and TRBJ1-2, with D possibly being TRBD1 (5 bases). Germline V gene data show CDR1 as DFQATT and CDR2 as SNEGSKA (reference sequence). Trimming removed 0 bases at V and 10 bases at J, with 24 bases between. This CDR3 contains 16 residues. CDR3 sequence reads: CSARDILRTTVTTYTF. In DNA form, the CDR3 reads TGCAGTGCTAGAGATATCCTCCGGACAACCGTGACTACCTACACCTTC.

This clonotype was observed many times. CDR3 sequence: CASSKNSGLWKDEQYF. CDR3 DNA sequence: TGTGCCAGTAGTAAAAATTCCGGGCTATGGAAGGACGAGCAGTACTTC. The chain carries TRBV19 and TRBJ2-7; unclear D gene. Looked up from germline, CDR1 is LNHDA and CDR2 is SQIVND (reference sequence). The CDR3 contains 16 residues. The germline V and J ends were trimmed by 4 bases and 5 bases, with 21 bases remaining between them. The variable domain in full, completed from reference TRBV19 and TRBJ2-7, reads DGGITQSPKYLFRKEGQNVTLSCEQNLNHDAMYWYRQDPGQGLRLIYYSQIVNDFQKGDIAEGYSVSREKKESFPLTVTSAQKNPTAFYLCASSKNSGLWKDEQYFGPGTRLTVT.

This clonotype was detected a few times. The chain couples TRBV4-1 to TRBJ2-3; 7 nucleotides line up with TRBD1. The CDR3 runs to 15 residues. Germline values: CDR1 MGHRA, CDR2 YSYEKL. Losses at the gene ends were 0 bases for V and 8 bases for J; bases not matched to a gene: 8. This CDR3 is CASSQDERGRLTQYF. The CDR3 nucleotides are TGCGCCAGCAGCCAAGATGAGAGGGGGCGTCTTACGCAGTATTTT.

For this clonotype: A read error may be the cause here, since a much bigger clone is one base away. J is TRBJ2-7 and V is TRBV11-2, with D unclear. Germline CDR1 is SGHAT and CDR2 is FQNNGV. This CDR3 comprises 15 residues. The CDR3 region has the DNA TGTGCCAGCAGCTTTAACCGATTACAAGAATACGAGCGGTACTTC. Residues: CASSFNRLQEYERYF.

As concerns this clonotype: A far larger clone is one base from this, pointing to a likely read error. The V gene is TRBV2, the J gene TRBJ2-2; D is tentatively TRBD1 or TRBD2 (5 bases each). V shed 6 bases and J shed 0 bases, with 11 bases lying between them. Germline V gene data show CDR1 as SNHLY and CDR2 as FYNNEI. The CDR3 has 15 residues. CDR3: CASSTGRANTGELFF. DNA of the CDR3: TGTGCCAGCAGCACGGGACGGGCGAACACCGGGGAGCTGTTTTTT.

As regards this clonotype: Since a much larger clone is just one base distant, this may be a read error. Because the CDR3 is missing its conserved closing phenylalanine or tryptophan, this is likely a read error. This chain links TRBV12-3 or TRBV12-4 with TRBJ2-3; either TRBD1 or TRBD2 may fit D (5 bases each). This CDR3 region has 15 residues. V lost 6 bases to trimming and J lost 0 bases, with 13 bases between them. For the CDR3, the DNA is TGTGCCAGCAGACCTGGCCGGGACAGCACAGATACGCAGTATTCT. Its protein product is CASRPGRDSTDTQYS.

The sample holds a few counts of this clonotype. The rearrangement links TRBV5-5 to TRBJ2-7, with 7 bases fitting TRBD1. Trimming took 3 bases from V and 6 from J; bases not matched to a gene: 3. The germline V gene has CDR1 SGHKS and CDR2 YYEKEE (reference sequence). The CDR3 has 12 residues. CDR3 in DNA: TGTGCCAGCAGCTCGGACAGGCTCGAGCAGTACTTC. Residues: CASSSDRLEQYF. Based on the CDR3 plus reference TRBV5-5 and TRBJ2-7, the full variable domain is DAGVTQSPTHLIKTRGQQVTLRCSPISGHKSVSWYQQVLGQGPQFIFQYYEKEERGRGNFPDRFSARQFPNYSSELNVNALLLGDSALYLCASSSDRLEQYFGPGTRLTVT.

This clonotype was counted many times. The V gene is TRBV28, the J gene TRBJ2-2; 13 bases align to TRBD2. The CDR3 length is 17 residues. J lost 7 bases, V lost 3 bases, and 8 bases had no gene match. Looked up from germline, CDR1 is MDHEN and CDR2 is SYDVKM. The CDR3 DNA is TGTGCCAGCAGTTTCGGACTAGCGGGAGTGGAGGTCGGGGAGCTGTTTTTT. This codes for CASSFGLAGVEVGELFF.

This clonotype was observed many times. CDR3 sequence reads: CASSFSGTEAYEQYF. The CDR3 region has the DNA TGTGCCAGCAGTTTTAGCGGGACAGAGGCCTACGAGCAGTACTTC. The V and J genes are TRBV12-3 or TRBV12-4 and TRBJ2-7; possibly TRBD2 for D (8 bases). Trimming stripped 3 bases from V and 2 bases from J, with 14 bases between. This CDR3 is built from 15 residues.

Ten or more counts support this clonotype. This sequence joins TRBV28 and TRBJ2-5, with D uncertain. Trimming took 2 bases from V and 4 from J, leaving 8 bases between them. This CDR3 has 13 amino acids. The germline CDR1 and CDR2 sequences are MDHEN and SYDVKM. CDR3 DNA: TGTGCCAGCAGTTTAGGGAAAGTAGAGACCCAGTACTTC. Protein sequence: CASSLGKVETQYF.

The table lists this clonotype with many counts. The chain links TRBV7-9 to TRBJ1-4; D is unclear. The germline gives CDR1 SEHNR, CDR2 FQNEAQ (reference sequence). The V end lost 5 bases, the J end lost 10 bases, and 20 bases lay between the germline ends. This CDR3 spans 15 amino acids. The CDR3 protein is CASSPIVGPSGKLFF. For the CDR3, the DNA is TGTGCCAGCAGCCCGATCGTCGGCCCGAGCGGAAAACTGTTTTTT.

This clonotype was seen a few times. The chain joins TRBV5-1 to TRBJ1-1; the D is unclear. CDR3 length equals 13 residues. Trimming pared 4 bases from V and 1 base from J, leaving 8 bases between. Germline-derived CDR1 and CDR2 are SGHRS and YFSETQ. The CDR3 is CASSIGENTEAFF. In nucleotides, the CDR3 is TGCGCCAGCAGCATAGGAGAGAACACTGAAGCTTTCTTT.

A word on this clonotype: This may stem from a read error, because a much larger clone lies one nucleotide away. This chain joins TRBV7-8 and TRBJ1-1, with D hard to call. The germline gives CDR1 SGHVS, CDR2 FQNEAQ. This CDR3 comprises 16 residues. The V gene lost 1 base and the J gene lost 1 base, with 13 bases spanning the gap. CDR3 sequence: CASSLERWSTNTEAFF. The DNA of the CDR3 is TGTGCCAGCAGCTTAGAGAGGTGGTCGACGAACACTGAAGCTTTCTTT.

The J gene is TRBJ2-1, the V gene TRBV3-1; no reliable D call. V was trimmed by 2 bases and J by 0 bases, leaving 8 bases between them. The CDR3 contains 15 residues. Looked up from germline, CDR1 is LGHDT and CDR2 is YNNKEL (reference sequence). The CDR3 loop is CASSQTPLSYNEQFF. The CDR3 coding sequence is TGTGCCAGCAGCCAAACCCCGCTCTCCTACAATGAGCAGTTCTTC.

The sample holds a few counts of this clonotype. The chain uses TRBV14 and TRBJ2-4, with D maybe TRBD1 (5 bases). CDR3 length equals 14 residues. Per the germline V gene, CDR1 is SGHDN and CDR2 is FVKESK. Trimming cost V 1 base and J 5 bases, with 9 bases left between them. The CDR3 sequence: CASSQGQFENIQYF. In DNA form, the CDR3 reads TGTGCCAGCAGCCAAGGACAGTTCGAAAACATTCAGTACTTC. Full variable domain (outside the CDR3, taken from reference TRBV14 and TRBJ2-4): EAGVTQFPSHSVIEKGQTVTLRCDPISGHDNLYWYRRVMGKEIKFLLHFVKESKQDESGMPNNRFLAERTGGTYSTLKVQPAELEDSGVYFCASSQGQFENIQYFGAGTRLSVL.

This clonotype occurred many times. The J gene is TRBJ1-2, the V gene TRBV12-3 or TRBV12-4; D not certain. The CDR3 is 12 residues long. V lost 7 bases, J lost 5 bases, and 11 bases lay in between. CDR3 sequence reads: CASNRIGYGYTF. CDR3 DNA sequence: TGTGCCAGCAACCGGATTGGTTATGGCTACACCTTC.

For this clonotype: A read error may be the cause here, since a much bigger clone is one base away. V gene TRBV20-1 combines with J gene TRBJ2-3; a weak D match, TRBD1 (6 bases). Trimming stripped 6 bases from V and 0 bases from J, with 13 bases between. This CDR3 is 14 amino acids long. Germline-derived CDR1 and CDR2 are DFQATT and SNEGSKA (reference sequence). This CDR3 is CSASLGGSTDTQYF. The DNA for the CDR3 is TGCAGTGCCTCCTTAGGGGGAAGCACAGATACGCAGTATTTT.

Many counts were recorded for this clonotype. The chain couples TRBV3-1 to TRBJ1-5; 7 nucleotides agree with TRBD1. CDR3 length: 14 amino acids. The germline gives CDR1 LGHDT, CDR2 YNNKEL (reference sequence). Germline trimming cut 6 bases from V and 3 bases from J; bases unmatched to any gene: 5. The CDR3 nucleotides read TGTGCCAGCAGACAGACAGGGACCAATCAGCCCCAGCATTTT. Amino acids: CASRQTGTNQPQHF. The variable domain in full, completed from reference TRBV3-1 and TRBJ1-5, reads DTAVSQTPKYLVTQMGNDKSIKCEQNLGHDTMYWYKQDSKKFLKIMFSYNNKELIINETVPNRFSPKSPDKAHLNLHINSLELGDSAVYFCASRQTGTNQPQHFGDGTRLSIL.